This T cell receptor (beta chain) was observed in a study of siplizumab effects on memory and regulatory T cells. CDR3 size: 14 residues. Germline CDR1 is MNHNS and CDR2 is SASEGT. With 4 bases removed from V and 1 base from J, the gap between germline ends came to 8 bases. For this clone: Its antigen is not known.

Broader study findings: The mapping of alloreactive clones to unstimulated subsets covered only a minor fraction of them. Unstimulated naive T cells seemed to show more diversity than memory cells did, and they also seemed to be among the major contributors to the alloresponse. An assignable phenotype, naive or memory, was missing from roughly 86-96% of proliferating CD4+ or CD8+ clones.

TCR templates numbering 95,000 to 100,000 were assayed per sample. Libraries were prepared by immunoSEQ multiplex PCR; TCRdb keeps only in-frame clonotypes and omits some of them. The sample records 85,000 to 130,000 clones, 85% to 95% being singletons. Sequenced material: Tregs sorted from blood. The rearrangement links TRBV6-1 to TRBJ2-1; a weak D match, TRBD2 (6 bases). This TCR was recovered from a human donor in good health. Here the CDR3 reads CASSGGLSYNEQFF. CDR3 bases: TGTGCCAGCAGTGGAGGACTATCCTACAATGAGCAGTTCTTC.